One and the same sample provided the 9 T cell receptor beta chains below, sequenced in a study of blood T cell repertoires in COVID-19. Clones were sequenced by immunoSEQ multiplex PCR, and TCRdb holds only the in-frame ones, with some missing. There are under 50,000 clones in the sample; more than 70% occur only once, and roughly 4.4% lies in the top ten. Sequenced material: peripheral blood. These TCRs come from a woman between 70 and 85 years old with acute or convalescent COVID-19.

The rearrangement links TRBV7-8 to TRBJ2-1; 7 positions agree with TRBD2. This CDR3 is built from 17 residues. Germline CDR1 SGHVS, CDR2 FQNEAQ. Germline trimming cut 5 bases from V and 6 bases from J; bases unmatched to any gene: 16. CDR3 DNA sequence: TGTGCCAGCAGCCATTTGGTAGTGGCGGGAGAAATCAATGAGCAGTTCTTC. Translating gives CASSHLVVAGEINEQFF.

The V gene is TRBV10-3, the J gene TRBJ2-1, with D maybe TRBD2 (5 bases). The V gene's germline CDR1 is ENHRY and CDR2 SYGVKD. Trimming left V 3 bases short and J 0 bases short, with 9 bases between. The CDR3 sequence is 15 residues long. The CDR3 spells CAISDPSNSYNEQFF. For the CDR3, the DNA is TGTGCCATCAGTGATCCTAGCAACTCCTACAATGAGCAGTTCTTC.

This clone was counted once. The V gene is TRBV5-1, the J gene TRBJ1-1, with D hard to call. Per germline, CDR1 SGHRS and CDR2 YFSETQ. V was clipped by 1 base and J by 1 base, with 8 bases between them. The length of the CDR3 is 14 residues. The CDR3 bases are TGCGCCAGCAGCTTGAGTGCAGGGAACACTGAAGCTTTCTTT. Its protein product is CASSLSAGNTEAFF. The full variable domain, with the rest looked up from reference TRBV5-1 and TRBJ1-1, is KAGVTQTPRYLIKTRGQQVTLSCSPISGHRSVSWYQQTPGQGLQFLFEYFSETQRNKGNFPGRFSGRQFSNSRSEMNVSTLELGDSALYLCASSLSAGNTEAFFGQGTRLTVV.

As regards this clone: A junction boundary mismatches the germline segment, possibly from a read error. V and J are TRBV5-1 and TRBJ2-5; tentatively, D is TRBD2 (5 bases). Germline values: CDR1 SGHRS, CDR2 YFSETQ. The CDR3 contains 16 residues. The CDR3 sequence is CASSLNPRSPEEIQYF. The CDR3 DNA sequence: TGCGCCAGCAGCCTTAACCCCCGTAGCCCGGAGGAGATCCAGTACTTC.

The V and J genes are TRBV6-1 and TRBJ2-3; 9 nucleotides align to TRBD2. After removal of 3 bases from V and 2 bases from J, the junction contained 9 bases not matched to a gene. The germline V gene encodes CDR1 MNHNS and CDR2 SASEGT. The CDR3 has 17 residues. The CDR3 nucleotides read TGTGCCAGCAGTGAGAGGTTTCTAGCGGGAACCACAGATACGCAGTATTTT. Its protein is CASSERFLAGTTDTQYF.

The rearrangement joins TRBV28 to TRBJ2-5; perhaps TRBD1 as D (6 bases). CDR3 length equals 13 residues. The germline CDR1 and CDR2 sequences are MDHEN and SYDVKM. Trimming removed 4 bases from V and 1 base from J, with 7 bases in between. This chain's CDR3 is CASSSGAQETQYF. The CDR3 nucleotides read TGTGCCAGCAGTTCAGGGGCCCAAGAGACCCAGTACTTC.

This sequence joins TRBV9 and TRBJ2-6; 8 nucleotides agree with TRBD1. CDR3 size: 16 residues. Germline V gene lookup returns CDR1 SGDLS and CDR2 YYNGEE. Trimming at V came to 3 bases and at J to 2 bases, leaving 4 bases not matched to a gene. CDR3 sequence reads: CASSALTGAGANVLTF. The CDR3 DNA reads as TGTGCCAGCAGCGCCCTGACAGGGGCTGGGGCCAACGTCCTGACTTTC.

In its sample, this clone was seen a few times. The rearrangement links TRBV28 to TRBJ1-4, with D possibly matching TRBD1 (5 bases). Trimming pared 4 bases from V and 0 bases from J, leaving 24 bases between. The CDR3 covers 20 residues. Germline values: CDR1 MDHEN, CDR2 SYDVKM. DNA of the CDR3: TGTGCCAGCAGTTCCCCCACAGGACGACAGAATCTCCCAACTAATGAAAAACTGTTTTTT. Protein sequence: CASSSPTGRQNLPTNEKLFF.

This chain connects TRBV11-3 to TRBJ2-7, with TRBD1 matching over 10 bases. The CDR3 has 15 amino acids. CDR1 SGHNT and CDR2 YENEEA come from the germline V gene. V was pared by 6 bases and J by 3 bases, with 8 bases of the junction left unmatched. CDR3 in amino acids: CASSFPGQGNYEQYF. CDR3 sequence (DNA): TGTGCCAGCAGTTTTCCGGGACAGGGGAACTACGAGCAGTACTTC.